This T cell receptor beta chain appears in the sequencing data of a study of T cells in Graves' hyperthyroidism and ophthalmopathy (dated by TCRdb to the late 2010s). Study-level background: Peripheral blood samples were taken at the time of initial diagnosis, prior to any treatment. TCR V-J signatures able to tell the groups apart were searched for in a discovery cohort of 95 to 100 patients, of whom around 43 had Graves' ophthalmopathy and around 58 had stable Graves' hyperthyroidism. Prospective prediction of ophthalmopathy was tested in an independent validation cohort consisting of some 19 hyperthyroidism patients and 15 to 17 patients who later progressed to ophthalmopathy. For training and testing, the approximately 92 patients in the discovery cohort were randomly divided in a 7:3 ratio. Thyroid tissue and blood T-cell repertoires from about six Graves' hyperthyroidism patients were also compared in the study. After blood sampling, hyperthyroidism patients were treated with methimazole at a starting dose of 30 mg daily, and ophthalmopathy patients were treated with high-dose intravenous methylprednisolone. According to the paper, TCR Vbeta CDR3 sequencing was carried out on about 140 peripheral blood samples, which came from 40 to 45 ophthalmopathy, around 75 hyperthyroidism and roughly 17 progressor patients. Study-wide findings and limitations: Most expanded thyroid clonotypes (frequency above 0.001) were also found in blood, which suggests that blood repertoires may mirror thyroid immune responses. A 13 V-J signature model separated ophthalmopathy from stable hyperthyroidism, with about 90% sensitivity and roughly 81% specificity in cross-validation and 80%/75% in testing. No statistical method was used to fix the sample size in advance, and group allocation was not hidden from the investigators. In validation, the model predicted progression to ophthalmopathy with approximately 71% sensitivity and roughly 75% specificity, a median of 6.5 months before onset.

About this clonotype: The target of this receptor is not known. The record has no base qualities; no much larger clone is one base away.

Stable Graves' hyperthyroidism was defined as the absence of progression to ophthalmopathy over 18 months of follow-up. Hyperthyroidism patients were newly diagnosed, had a disease duration of under 2 months, and were aged 18 to 65 years. Exclusion was applied to patients with uncontrolled infections, other autoimmune diseases, pregnancy or lactation. Diagnoses were based on clinical symptoms, serum thyroxine and TRAb, thyroid ultrasound and orbital computed tomography. Ficoll-Paque density gradient centrifugation was used to isolate PBMCs from around 10 ml of fresh peripheral blood. Trizol reagent was used to extract total RNA, and RNA quality was then checked on an Agilent 2100 Bioanalyzer. The TCR beta CDR3 regions were amplified from the RNA transcripts. The TCR CDR3 was subjected to a first round of RT-PCR using the HTBI primer set and the Qiagen OneStep RT-PCR kit. A second multiplex PCR round built the libraries, followed by size selection and purification. Sequencing of the libraries was done on an Illumina HiSeq2000 using paired-end 100 bp reads. For the original study's pipeline: SOAPnuke was used to process the raw data, throwing out any read that contained adapters or uncalled bases, had a mean Phred below 15, or lacked an exact constant-primer or identifier match. High-quality paired reads were merged with COPE v1.2.5, and unique nucleotide sequences were defined as clonotypes. MiTCR v1.1 was used to align clonotypes to the IMGT TRBV, TRBD and TRBJ reference segments. Analysis was restricted to V-J combinations with a frequency above 0.0001, which covered roughly 99% of repertoires. A TCS score was defined as the ratio of F50 (clonal expansion) to E x V (chaos), with BLOSUM62-based TCRdist applied between CDR3 peptides within each V-J. Welch's t-statistics and random forest reduced roughly 500 V-J features to 13, which were used in a naive Bayes classifier (R e1071). The Morisita-Horn index was used to measure how similar the thyroid and blood repertoires were. The public reads were quality trimmed at Q25 with fastp and then assembled into clones with MiXCR by TCRdb, keeping productive beta chains. Entries that share a CDR3 protein sequence are merged under the most common genes and DNA. These V and J calls are TCRdb output, not the study's own analysis. The sample table shows roughly 840,000 distinct CDR3 sequences, and 38% are seen once. The ten largest make up 7% to 10% of the sample.

The germline V gene supplies CDR1 MNHNS and CDR2 SASEGT. Reading from cysteine to phenylalanine, the CDR3 counts 15 amino acids. This entry keeps only the CDR3 DNA: 45 bases, framed from base 1. V loses 3 bases of germline sequence and J loses 6 bases, and the interval between the two ends is 17 bases. This receptor chain uses TRBV6-1 and TRBJ2-5; the D segment could be TRBD1, given 6 matching bases. This TCR derives from a man aged 18-30 years with Graves' hyperthyroidism. Sequenced: blood. The DNA reads TGTGCCAGCAGTGACGGGTGGCAGGGGATAAAGACCCAGTACTTC. It encodes CASSDGWQGIKTQYF.